These T cell receptor beta chains were read from a single sample in a study of regulatory T cells in long-lasting Graves disease. TCRdb fed the multiplex PCR reads into MiXCR, producing one record per CDR3 protein. The sample includes hundreds of thousands of distinct CDR3 sequences, 25% to 30% of them seen just once. The sample in question was peripheral blood mononuclear cells (PBMCs), obtained when the disease was refractory, from a patient treated with antithyroid drugs. The origin of the receptors is a female donor with Graves disease. CDR3s include the opening cysteine and the closing phenylalanine or tryptophan. D genes are given only for firm matches. Where a row states a size, it is once, few, many or the class of an expanded clone; other rows omit it.

v_call	clone_size	d_call	cdr3_length	j_call	cdr3_aa	cdr3_nt
TRBV20-1	few	NA	11	TRBJ1-4	CSAREGEKLFF	TGCAGTGCCAGGGAAGGTGAAAAACTGTTTTTT
TRBV20-1	NA	NA	16	TRBJ2-2	CSAREEGQPNTGELFF	TGCAGTGCTAGAGAGGAAGGACAGCCGAACACCGGGGAGCTGTTTTTT
TRBV29-1	NA	TRBD2	18	TRBJ2-7	CSVREGTSGPWSSYEQYF	TGCAGCGTTCGGGAGGGGACTAGCGGTCCTTGGAGCTCCTACGAGCAGTACTTC
TRBV3-1	NA	TRBD1	15	TRBJ1-5	CASSQGTGFNQPQHF	TGTGCCAGCAGCCAAGGGACAGGGTTTAATCAGCCCCAGCATTTT
TRBV12-3/TRBV12-4	many	NA	13	TRBJ1-1	CASSFKGSTEAFF	TGTGCCAGCAGCTTCAAGGGTTCGACTGAAGCTTTCTTT
TRBV11-2	NA	NA	15	TRBJ2-1	CASSLVANGYNEQFF	TGTGCCAGCAGCTTAGTAGCTAACGGGTACAATGAGCAGTTCTTC
TRBV6-1	NA	TRBD1	14	TRBJ1-2	CASTDVTGGHGYTF	TGTGCCAGCACCGACGTGACAGGGGGTCATGGCTACACCTTC
TRBV11-1	NA	NA	13	TRBJ1-2	CASSPRTAYGYTF	TGTGCCAGCAGTCCTAGGACAGCCTATGGCTACACCTTC
TRBV19	NA	NA	14	TRBJ1-5	CASKGGRWNQPQHF	TGTGCCAGTAAGGGGGGAAGGTGGAATCAGCCCCAGCATTTT
TRBV20-1	few	TRBD1	15	TRBJ1-2	CSATPGQGVHRGYTF	TGCAGTGCTACACCGGGACAGGGGGTTCATCGTGGCTACACCTTC
TRBV5-1	NA	TRBD1	15	TRBJ1-1	CASSQKQGRWTEAFF	TGCGCCAGCAGCCAGAAACAGGGGCGATGGACTGAAGCTTTCTTT
TRBV29-1	NA	NA	13	TRBJ2-7	CSVGGQSTYEQYF	TGCAGCGTTGGAGGACAGTCCACCTACGAGCAGTACTTC
TRBV28	NA	NA	16	TRBJ1-6	CASSLGGPSYNSPLHF	TGTGCCAGCAGTTTGGGGGGACCCTCCTATAATTCACCCCTCCACTTT
TRBV7-9	few	TRBD1	14	TRBJ1-1	CASSKGTADTEAFF	TGTGCCAGCAGCAAAGGGACAGCAGACACTGAAGCTTTCTTT
TRBV9	many	NA	13	TRBJ2-5	CASSVGVRETQYF	TGTGCCAGCAGCGTAGGGGTGAGGGAGACCCAGTACTTC
TRBV20-1	NA	TRBD1	17	TRBJ1-5	CSASWDRTLGGSQPQHF	TGCAGTGCTAGCTGGGACAGGACCCTAGGGGGATCGCAGCCCCAGCATTTT
TRBV19	NA	NA	14	TRBJ2-7	CARTLRDGDYEQYF	TGTGCCAGGACCCTTCGGGACGGTGACTACGAGCAGTACTTC
TRBV7-9	NA	NA	17	TRBJ1-5	CASSPGSRQGGNQPQHF	TGTGCCAGCAGCCCCGGATCCCGGCAGGGTGGCAATCAGCCCCAGCATTTT
TRBV28	many	NA	16	TRBJ1-6	CASSLTGSSYNSPLHF	TGTGCCAGCAGCTTAACAGGGAGCTCCTATAATTCACCCCTCCACTTT
TRBV12-3/TRBV12-4	many	NA	13	TRBJ1-1	CASTLEGGTEAFF	TGTGCCAGCACCCTCGAGGGTGGGACTGAAGCTTTCTTT